Listed below are T cell receptor beta chains from one sample, sequenced in a study of T cell repertoires in cytomegalovirus infection. The antigens of these receptors remain unknown. MiXCR, run by TCRdb on the reads, gives a single entry per CDR3 protein. The sample comprises 680,000 or so distinct CDR3 sequences, 30% to 35% of which are singletons, and roughly 18% rests with the top ten. This sample comprised cultured PBMCs, obtained from culture after CMV antigen stimulation. The receptors originated from a human donor in good health (CMV status not recorded). Some clones in this sample may be carry-over from other donors' samples. CDR3s include the opening cysteine and the closing phenylalanine or tryptophan. The D gene is left open where the match is weak. Only part of the rows carry a size: once, few, many, or a class if the clone is expanded.

TRBJ1-3 | NA | NA | TRBV20-1 | TGCAGTGCTAGAGCTGAGAGGGGGACAGGAAACACCATATATTTT | CSARAERGTGNTIYF
TRBJ2-7 | few | TRBD1 | TRBV7-2 | TGTGCCAGCAGCCAAAGGACAGGGGGGTACGAGCAGTACTTC | CASSQRTGGYEQYF
TRBJ2-2 | few | NA | TRBV19 | TGTGCCAGTACCTCTTACACCGGGGAGCTGTTTTTT | CASTSYTGELFF
TRBJ2-3 | few | TRBD2 | TRBV5-1 | TGCGCCAGCAGCGCGGGACTAGACGGCACAGATACGCAGTATTTT | CASSAGLDGTDTQYF
TRBJ2-5 | few | NA | TRBV20-1 | TGCAGTGCTTGGGGAACGGAGACCCAGTACTTC | CSAWGTETQYF
TRBJ1-4 | many | TRBD1 | TRBV7-6 | TGTGCCAGCAGCTTAGAGGGAAGACAGGGCAATGAAAAACTGTTTTTT | CASSLEGRQGNEKLFF
TRBJ2-4 | NA | NA | TRBV7-2 | TGTGCCAGCAGCTCCCTCGGGGGGCGGGCTTTTATGGCCAAAAACATTCAGTACTTC | CASSSLGGRAFMAKNIQYF
TRBJ2-1 | NA | NA | TRBV19 | TGTGCCAGTAGTCCTCAGGCTGGGGGGTACTCCTACAATGAGCAGTTCTTC | CASSPQAGGYSYNEQFF
TRBJ2-6 | NA | NA | TRBV2 | TGTGCCAGCCGGCTGGGGGCCAACGTCCTGACTTTC | CASRLGANVLTF
TRBJ1-5 | few | TRBD1 | TRBV12-3/TRBV12-4 | TGTGCCAGCAGCCGAGGGCAGGGGGTTTATAGCAATCAGCCCCAGCATTTT | CASSRGQGVYSNQPQHF
TRBJ1-1 | many | NA | TRBV7-8 | TGTGCCAGCAGCTTATTAAGGGGCCGGGACACTGAAGCTTTCTTT | CASSLLRGRDTEAFF
TRBJ2-7 | many | TRBD2 | TRBV7-2 | TGTGCCAGCAGCCAAATCTGGACTAGCCCCTACGAGCAGTACTTC | CASSQIWTSPYEQYF
TRBJ2-3 | NA | TRBD1 | TRBV6-2/TRBV6-3 | TGTGCCAGCACCCACCGGACAGGGCTAAGCACAGATACGCAGTATTTT | CASTHRTGLSTDTQYF
TRBJ1-2 | few | NA | TRBV10-3 | TGTGCCATCAGTGATTATGGCTTTGCAGCCGAGTTTGGCTACACCTTC | CAISDYGFAAEFGYTF
TRBJ2-2 | NA | NA | TRBV12-3/TRBV12-4 | TGTGCCAGCAGTTTCCCCTCTAGGGCATCCGGGGAGCTGTTTTTT | CASSFPSRASGELFF
TRBJ1-5 | NA | NA | TRBV28 | TGTGCCAGCAGTTTTACCGGGCGCAATCAGCCCCAGCATTTT | CASSFTGRNQPQHF
TRBJ1-1 | NA | TRBD1 | TRBV6-1 | TGTGCCAGCAGTTACCAGGGACAGTACACTGAAGCTTTCTTT | CASSYQGQYTEAFF
TRBJ2-1 | many | TRBD2 | TRBV7-2 | TGTGCCAGCAGCTCACATTACAGTCTAGCGGGCAATGAGCAGTTCTTC | CASSSHYSLAGNEQFF
TRBJ2-1 | NA | NA | TRBV29-1 | TGCAGCGGCTCCTACAATGAGCAGTTCTTC | CSGSYNEQFF
TRBJ2-3 | once | NA | TRBV6-1 | TGTGCCAGCAGTGAACCCAGGGAGGGCACAGATACGCAGTATTTT | CASSEPREGTDTQYF
TRBJ2-3 | few | NA | TRBV27 | TGTGCCAGCAGTTTACTGGGGCCACTAGCCTCAGATACGCAGTATTTT | CASSLLGPLASDTQYF
TRBJ2-7 | NA | TRBD2 | TRBV7-2 | TGTGCCAGCAGCTTAGATGGGACTAGTAGCCGCGAGCAGTACTTC | CASSLDGTSSREQYF
TRBJ1-1 | NA | NA | TRBV7-2 | TGTGCCAGCAGCTCAGGTCAGGGAGGTGGCACTGAAGCTTTCTTT | CASSSGQGGGTEAFF
TRBJ2-1 | NA | TRBD2 | TRBV30 | TGTGCCTGGAGTGTACTGGGACTAGCGGTTCACGGGTCCTACAATGAGCAGTTCTTC | CAWSVLGLAVHGSYNEQFF
TRBJ1-2 | NA | NA | TRBV5-4 | TGTGCCAGCAGCTTGGACCCAGGGACCTACTATGGCTACACCTTC | CASSLDPGTYYGYTF
TRBJ2-3 | few | NA | TRBV19 | TGTGCCAGTAGTATTAGGGGAGATACGCAGTATTTT | CASSIRGDTQYF
TRBJ2-7 | NA | NA | TRBV7-2 | TGTGCCAGCAGCTTAAGGGGCGGGATGGGTTACGAGCAGTACTTC | CASSLRGGMGYEQYF
TRBJ1-5 | NA | NA | TRBV12-3/TRBV12-4 | TGTGCCAGCAGTTTTTGGGAAGAGCCCCAGCATTTT | CASSFWEEPQHF
TRBJ2-5 | NA | NA | TRBV29-1 | TGCAGCGCCTCAACAGGCGGAGAGACCCAGTACTTC | CSASTGGETQYF
TRBJ2-3 | NA | TRBD2 | TRBV4-1 | TGCGCCAGCAGCCAAGTGCTAGCGGGGGGGCTTTTAGATACGCAGTATTTT | CASSQVLAGGLLDTQYF
TRBJ2-7 | many | NA | TRBV6-2/TRBV6-3 | TGTGCCAGCAGTTACTCGATCGGGAGCTCCTACGAGCAGTACTTC | CASSYSIGSSYEQYF
TRBJ2-5 | few | TRBD2 | TRBV4-2 | TGTGCCAGCAGCCAAGATGGCGGCCCGGGGGGCCAAGAGACCCAGTACTTC | CASSQDGGPGGQETQYF
TRBJ2-1 | NA | TRBD1 | TRBV20-1 | TGCAGTGCCATCCGCCGGGACAGGGCCATGTCAACCTTC | CSAIRRDRAMSTF
TRBJ2-7 | NA | TRBD1 | TRBV20-1 | TGCAGTGCTTTTGGACAGGGCGTCACCTACGAGCAGTACTTC | CSAFGQGVTYEQYF
TRBJ2-7 | few | TRBD1 | TRBV7-6 | TGTGCCAGCAGCTCCGCCGGGACAGGGAACGAGCAGTACTTC | CASSSAGTGNEQYF
TRBJ1-1 | many | NA | TRBV7-9 | TGTGCCAGCAGCCCAGCGGGGCCTGAAGCTTTCTTT | CASSPAGPEAFF
TRBJ2-1 | few | TRBD2 | TRBV6-1 | TGTGCCAGCAGTCTCACTAGCGGCCCGGGGAATGAGCAGTTCTTC | CASSLTSGPGNEQFF
TRBJ2-7 | NA | TRBD1 | TRBV7-4 | TGTGCCAGCAGCTTAATTAACAGGGGCGGCTACGAGCAGTACTTC | CASSLINRGGYEQYF
TRBJ2-5 | few | TRBD1 | TRBV7-7 | TGTGCCAGCAGCTTCCGGACAGGGTCTCAAGAGACCCAGTACTTC | CASSFRTGSQETQYF
TRBJ2-3 | many | TRBD2 | TRBV7-9 | TGTGCCAGCAGCTTAGGTAGCGGGAGCTCCGATACGCAGTATTTT | CASSLGSGSSDTQYF
TRBJ1-6 | NA | NA | TRBV27 | TGTGCCAGCCGATGGGGGGGGGCAGGGAATTCACCCCTCCACTTT | CASRWGGAGNSPLHF
TRBJ2-3 | NA | TRBD2 | TRBV6-1 | TGTGCCAGCAGTCGCCAGGGACTAGCGAATGCAGATACGCAGTATTTT | CASSRQGLANADTQYF
TRBJ1-2 | NA | NA | TRBV29-1 | TGCAGCGTTGAGGGGCAGTATGGCTACACCTTC | CSVEGQYGYTF
TRBJ2-3 | many | TRBD2 | TRBV7-9 | TGTGCCAGCAGCAAGGGACTAGCGGGAACAGATACGCAGTATTTT | CASSKGLAGTDTQYF
TRBJ2-6 | NA | NA | TRBV6-1 | TGTGCCAGCAGTTACAGAGCAGCTGGGGCCAACGTCCTGACTTTC | CASSYRAAGANVLTF